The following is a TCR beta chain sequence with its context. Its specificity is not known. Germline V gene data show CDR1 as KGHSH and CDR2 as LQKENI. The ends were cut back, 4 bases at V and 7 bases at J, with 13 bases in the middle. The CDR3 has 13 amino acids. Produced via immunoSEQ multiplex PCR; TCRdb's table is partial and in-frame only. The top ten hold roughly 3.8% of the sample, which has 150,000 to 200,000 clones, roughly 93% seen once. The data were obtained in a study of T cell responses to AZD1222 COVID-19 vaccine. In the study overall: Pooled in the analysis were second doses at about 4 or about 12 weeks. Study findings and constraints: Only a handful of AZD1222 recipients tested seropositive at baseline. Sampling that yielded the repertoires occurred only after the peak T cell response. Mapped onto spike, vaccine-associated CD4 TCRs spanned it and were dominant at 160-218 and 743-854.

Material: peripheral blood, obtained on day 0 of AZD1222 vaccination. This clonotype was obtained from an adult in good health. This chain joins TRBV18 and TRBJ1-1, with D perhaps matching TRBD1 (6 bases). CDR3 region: CASSRLRTDEAFF. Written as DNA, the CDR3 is TGTGCCAGCTCACGTCTTAGGACAGATGAAGCTTTCTTT.